Given below is one T cell receptor beta chain in context. Its antigen is unknown. No much larger clone is present one base from it, and per-base qualities are unavailable. Per the germline V gene (reference sequence), MNHEY is the CDR1 and SMNVEV is the CDR2. Compared with germline, V lacks 5 bases and J lacks 0 bases; bases without a gene match: 18. Including cysteine and phenylalanine, the CDR3 has 19 amino acids. The entry retains the CDR3 DNA only, 57 bases that are in frame from base 1. The sample comes from a study of blood T cell repertoires in COVID-19 (dated by TCRdb to about 2020). For the wider study: Collaborator samples came from the United States, Italy and Spain and covered acute and convalescent phases of COVID-19. The samples were drawn from two sources: the first 160 participants of the ongoing ImmuneRACE study, and 950 to 1,500 subjects contributed by 6 global collaborators. Nearly every sample came with metadata listing a de-identified subject ID, COVID-19 status, age in years and sex. The repertoires were released in a freely available public database intended as a resource for research on the immune response to SARS-CoV-2. Subjects who had been exposed to COVID-19, were actively infected with it, or had recovered from it provided the deeply sampled blood TCRbeta repertoires that made up the dataset. The prospective study material was composed of cDNA or gDNA derived from T cells, B-cell-depleted T cells, or PBMCs. Where available, HLA class I and class II types were obtained from metadata supplied by the sample provider rather than from assay-based typing. What the work shows at the level of the full study, not this receptor alone: The amount of clinical and demographic metadata varied by source and participant and was provided uncurated.

In the prospective study, participants were about 18 to 90 years old, resided in fewer than 25 geographic areas of the United States, and were enrolled through a virtual design. To assign participants to cohorts, the prospective study relied on clinical history that participants themselves reported in a screening survey and a study questionnaire. Mobile phlebotomists in the prospective study collected whole blood, serum and a nasopharyngeal or oropharyngeal swab from every participant. Participants in the prospective study had the option to provide additional blood draws and questionnaires over a roughly two-month period. Prospective study blood samples were shipped either frozen or at room temperature before DNA extraction. TCRbeta CDR3 regions were amplified from genomic DNA using the immunoSEQ Assay, a bias-controlled multiplex PCR. The published analysis was carried out like this. Within the assay, amplification of reference gene primers was used to estimate how many nucleated cells each sample contained. To quantify the absolute abundance of each unique TCRbeta CDR3 rearrangement, sequence reads were collapsed and filtered. For each sample, productive Simpson clonality was calculated by taking the square root of Simpson's diversity index across productive rearrangements. Sourced from immuneACCESS, this table was stored by TCRdb with only in-frame sequences that have V and J called. A share of the clones is absent; for the studies checked, an unresolved V gene accounts for under half, and the remainder has no known explanation. The DNA was the basis for D and trimming; V, J and clone size are from that table. The sample yields around 240,000 clones; about 89% were counted once. Clones ranked in the top ten supply 1% to 1.5% of the sample.

The chain employs TRBV27 and TRBJ1-1, and 7 junction bases match TRBD1. The TCR was taken from a human donor in a cohort exposed to, infected with or recovered from COVID-19 (not recorded which). The donor label of this sample is uncertain. The sample was PBMCs or T cells enriched from blood (not recorded which). The CDR3 here reads CASSADSTGDRPMNTEAFF. The bases are TGTGCCAGCAGTGCAGACTCAACAGGGGATCGACCGATGAACACTGAAGCTTTCTTT.